This TCR beta chain was documented in a study of shared clonotypes between healthy human individuals. Only CD45RO-negative cells positively selected for CCR7 counted as naive CD8 cells, so terminally differentiated effector memory CD45RA+ cells were excluded. Study results and caveats: In having few donors, the study represented limited genetic and exposure-history diversity.

Sequencing was performed with immunoSEQ multiplex PCR; in TCRdb, only in-frame clones are kept and a portion is missing. The table lists millions of clones, 85% to 95% of them singletons. Trimming took 5 bases from V and 4 from J, leaving 18 bases between them. The germline CDR1 and CDR2 sequences are SGHTA and FQGNSA. This CDR3 is 15 amino acids long. To note about this clone: What it binds is unknown.

Sequenced sample: naive CD8+ T cells sorted from blood. The V gene is TRBV7-2, the J gene TRBJ2-7; the D gene is possibly TRBD1 (6 bases). The sequence came from a man younger than 30 in good health. The CDR3 sequence: CASSTHRDAAYEQYF. The CDR3 DNA reads TGTGCCAGCAGCACACACAGGGATGCGGCTTACGAGCAGTACTTC.